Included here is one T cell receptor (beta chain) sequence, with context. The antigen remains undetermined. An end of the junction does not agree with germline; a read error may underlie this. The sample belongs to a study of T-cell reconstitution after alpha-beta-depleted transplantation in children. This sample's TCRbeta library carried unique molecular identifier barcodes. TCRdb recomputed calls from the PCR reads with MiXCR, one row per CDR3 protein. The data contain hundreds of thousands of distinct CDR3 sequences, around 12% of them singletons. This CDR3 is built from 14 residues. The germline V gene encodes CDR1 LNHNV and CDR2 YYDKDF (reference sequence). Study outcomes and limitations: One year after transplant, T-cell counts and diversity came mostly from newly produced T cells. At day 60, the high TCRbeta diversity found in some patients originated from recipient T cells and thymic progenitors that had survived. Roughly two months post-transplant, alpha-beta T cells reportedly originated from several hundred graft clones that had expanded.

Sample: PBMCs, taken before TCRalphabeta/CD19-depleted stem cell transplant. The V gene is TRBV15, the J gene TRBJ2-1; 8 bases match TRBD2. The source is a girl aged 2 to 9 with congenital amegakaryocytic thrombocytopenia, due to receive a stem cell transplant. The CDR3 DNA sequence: TGTGCCACCAGCCTCGGGGGGGCCGGGAATGAGCAGCTCTTC. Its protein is CATSLGGAGNEQLF.